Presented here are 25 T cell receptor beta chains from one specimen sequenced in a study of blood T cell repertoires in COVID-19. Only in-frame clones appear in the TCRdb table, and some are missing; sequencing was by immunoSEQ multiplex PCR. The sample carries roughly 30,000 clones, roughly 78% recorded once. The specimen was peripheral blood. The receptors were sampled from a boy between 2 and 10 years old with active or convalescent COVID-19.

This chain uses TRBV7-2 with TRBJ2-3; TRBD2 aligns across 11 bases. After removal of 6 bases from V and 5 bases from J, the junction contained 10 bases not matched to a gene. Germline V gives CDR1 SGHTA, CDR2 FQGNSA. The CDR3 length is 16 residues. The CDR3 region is CASSSRTSGGIDTQYF. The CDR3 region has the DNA TGTGCCAGCAGTTCCCGTACTAGCGGGGGTATAGATACGCAGTATTTT.

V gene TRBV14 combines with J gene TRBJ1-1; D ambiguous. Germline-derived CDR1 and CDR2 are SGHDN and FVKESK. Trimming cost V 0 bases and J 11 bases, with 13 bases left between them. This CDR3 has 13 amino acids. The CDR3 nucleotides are TGTGCCAGCAGCCAAGATCGAGGACTACCGGCTTTCTTT. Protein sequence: CASSQDRGLPAFF.

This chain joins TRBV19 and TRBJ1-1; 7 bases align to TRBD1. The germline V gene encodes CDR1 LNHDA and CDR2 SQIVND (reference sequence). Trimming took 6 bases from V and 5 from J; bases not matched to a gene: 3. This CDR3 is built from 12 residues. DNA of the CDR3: TGTGCCAGTAGGCCACAGGGGACTGAAGCTTTCTTT. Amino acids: CASRPQGTEAFF.

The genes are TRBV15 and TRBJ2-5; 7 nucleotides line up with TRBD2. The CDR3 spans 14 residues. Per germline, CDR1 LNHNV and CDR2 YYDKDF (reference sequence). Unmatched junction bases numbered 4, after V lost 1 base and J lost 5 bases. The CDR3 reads CATSRGGSRETQYF. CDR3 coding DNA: TGTGCCACCAGCAGAGGCGGGAGTAGGGAGACCCAGTACTTC. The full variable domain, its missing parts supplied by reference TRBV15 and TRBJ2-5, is DAMVIQNPRYQVTQFGKPVTLSCSQTLNHNVMYWYQQKSSQAPKLLFHYYDKDFNNEADTPDNFQSRRPNTSFCFLDIRSPGLGDTAMYLCATSRGGSRETQYFGPGTRLLVL.

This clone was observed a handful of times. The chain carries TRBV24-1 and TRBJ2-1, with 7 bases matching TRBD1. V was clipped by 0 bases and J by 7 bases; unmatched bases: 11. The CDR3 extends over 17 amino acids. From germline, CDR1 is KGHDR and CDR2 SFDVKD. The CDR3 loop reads CATSDLQEGGQHNEQFF. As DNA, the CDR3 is TGTGCCACCAGTGATTTGCAAGAAGGGGGACAGCATAATGAGCAGTTCTTC.

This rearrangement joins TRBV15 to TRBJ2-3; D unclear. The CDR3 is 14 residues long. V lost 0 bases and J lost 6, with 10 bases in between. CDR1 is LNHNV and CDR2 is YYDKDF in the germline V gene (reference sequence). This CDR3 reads CATSRDFAGDTQYF. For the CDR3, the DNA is TGTGCCACCAGCAGAGATTTTGCCGGGGATACGCAGTATTTT.

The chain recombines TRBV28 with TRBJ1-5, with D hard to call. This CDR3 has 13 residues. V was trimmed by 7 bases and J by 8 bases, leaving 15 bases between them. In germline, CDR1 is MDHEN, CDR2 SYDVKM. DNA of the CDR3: TGTGCCAGCAAAAAACACCCCCAGGAGCCCCAGCATTTT. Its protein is CASKKHPQEPQHF.

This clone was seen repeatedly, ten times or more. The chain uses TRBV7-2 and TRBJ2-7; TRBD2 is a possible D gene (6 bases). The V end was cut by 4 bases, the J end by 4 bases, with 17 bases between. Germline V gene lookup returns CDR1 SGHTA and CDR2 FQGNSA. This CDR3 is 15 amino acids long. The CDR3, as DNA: TGTGCCAGCAGCTCCGCCCGGGGACTTGGGTACGAGCAGTACTTC. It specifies CASSSARGLGYEQYF.

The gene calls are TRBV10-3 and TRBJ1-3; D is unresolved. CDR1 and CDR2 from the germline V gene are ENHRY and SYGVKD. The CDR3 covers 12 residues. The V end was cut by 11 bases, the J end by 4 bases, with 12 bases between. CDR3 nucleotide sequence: TGTGCCTCCGAGCTAGACGGAAACACCATATATTTT. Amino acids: CASELDGNTIYF.

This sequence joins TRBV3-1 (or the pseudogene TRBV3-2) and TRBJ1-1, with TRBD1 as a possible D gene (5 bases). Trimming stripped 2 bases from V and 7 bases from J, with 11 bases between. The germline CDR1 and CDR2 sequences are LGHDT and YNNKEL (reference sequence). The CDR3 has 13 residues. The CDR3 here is CASSQSSRVEAFF. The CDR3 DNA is TGTGCCAGCAGCCAATCGTCCAGGGTTGAAGCTTTCTTT.

CDR3 sequence (DNA): TGTGCCAGCAGTTTACTAACTGAAGCTTTCTTT. It specifies CASSLLTEAFF. The chain has TRBV6-6 and TRBJ1-1; the D is unclear. The CDR3 runs 11 residues. Germline CDR1 MNHNY, CDR2 SVGAGI (reference sequence). The V gene lost 4 bases and the J gene lost 5 bases, with 5 bases spanning the gap.

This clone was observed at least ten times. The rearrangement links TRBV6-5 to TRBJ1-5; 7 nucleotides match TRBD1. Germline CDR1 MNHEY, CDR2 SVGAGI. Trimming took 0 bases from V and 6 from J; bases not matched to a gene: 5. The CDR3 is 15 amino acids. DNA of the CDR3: TGTGCCAGCAGTTACTCCCGACAGGGTGGTCAGCCCCAGCATTTT. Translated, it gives CASSYSRQGGQPQHF.

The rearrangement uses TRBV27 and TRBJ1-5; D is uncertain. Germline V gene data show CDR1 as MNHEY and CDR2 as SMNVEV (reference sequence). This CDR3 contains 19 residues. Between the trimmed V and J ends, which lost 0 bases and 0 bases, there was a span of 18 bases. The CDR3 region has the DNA TGTGCCAGCAGTTTATCGGAGAGGAGCCCCCCCGATAGCAATCAGCCCCAGCATTTT. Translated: CASSLSERSPPDSNQPQHF.

CDR3 nucleotide sequence: TGTGCCAGCACCCCCTCCGCGGTCCGCATGGCACCCCTCCACTTT. The encoded protein is CASTPSAVRMAPLHF. The rearrangement uses TRBV28 and TRBJ1-6; D gene ambiguous. The germline V gene has CDR1 MDHEN and CDR2 SYDVKM. The length of the CDR3 is 15 residues. The V end was cut by 7 bases, the J end by 11 bases, with 21 bases between. Variable domain in full (rest from reference TRBV28 and TRBJ1-6): DVKVTQSSRYLVKRTGEKVFLECVQDMDHENMFWYRQDPGLGLRLIYFSYDVKMKEKGDIPEGYSVSREKKERFSLILESASTNQTSMYLCASTPSAVRMAPLHFGNGTRLTVT.

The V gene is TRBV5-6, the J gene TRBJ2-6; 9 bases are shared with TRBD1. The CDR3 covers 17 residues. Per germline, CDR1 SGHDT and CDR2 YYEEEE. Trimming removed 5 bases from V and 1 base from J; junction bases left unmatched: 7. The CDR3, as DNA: TGTGCCAGCAGGACCGGGACAGGGCGTTCTGGGGCCAACGTCCTGACTTTC. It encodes CASRTGTGRSGANVLTF.

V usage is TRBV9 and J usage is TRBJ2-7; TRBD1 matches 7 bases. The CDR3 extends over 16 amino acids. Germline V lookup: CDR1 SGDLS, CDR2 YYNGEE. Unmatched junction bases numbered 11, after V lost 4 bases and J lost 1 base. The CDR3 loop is CASSPHAGTESYEQYF. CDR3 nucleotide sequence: TGTGCCAGCAGCCCACACGCCGGGACAGAGTCCTACGAGCAGTACTTC.

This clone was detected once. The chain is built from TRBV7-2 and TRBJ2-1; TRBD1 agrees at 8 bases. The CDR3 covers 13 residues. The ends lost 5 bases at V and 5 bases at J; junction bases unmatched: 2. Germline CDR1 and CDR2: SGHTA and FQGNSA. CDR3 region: CASSRTGHNEQFF. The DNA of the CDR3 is TGTGCCAGCAGCAGGACAGGGCACAATGAGCAGTTCTTC.

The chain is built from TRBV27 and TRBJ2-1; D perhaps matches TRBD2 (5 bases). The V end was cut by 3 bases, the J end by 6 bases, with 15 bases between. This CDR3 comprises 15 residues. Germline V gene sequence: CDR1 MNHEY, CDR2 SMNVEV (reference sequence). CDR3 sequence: CASSFWAGPANEQFF. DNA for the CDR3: TGTGCCAGCAGTTTCTGGGCGGGTCCCGCCAATGAGCAGTTCTTC.

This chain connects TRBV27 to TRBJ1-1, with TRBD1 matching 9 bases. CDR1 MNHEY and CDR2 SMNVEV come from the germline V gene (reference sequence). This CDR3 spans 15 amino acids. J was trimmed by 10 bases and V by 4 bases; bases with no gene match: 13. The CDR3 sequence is CASSWDGTGIFGAFF. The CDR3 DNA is TGTGCCAGCAGTTGGGACGGGACAGGGATTTTCGGAGCTTTCTTT.

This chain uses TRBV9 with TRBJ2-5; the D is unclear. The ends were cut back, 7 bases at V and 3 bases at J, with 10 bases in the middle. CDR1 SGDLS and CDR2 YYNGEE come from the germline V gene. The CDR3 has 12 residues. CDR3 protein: CASGPSKETQYF. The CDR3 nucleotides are TGTGCCAGCGGGCCTTCTAAAGAGACCCAGTACTTC.

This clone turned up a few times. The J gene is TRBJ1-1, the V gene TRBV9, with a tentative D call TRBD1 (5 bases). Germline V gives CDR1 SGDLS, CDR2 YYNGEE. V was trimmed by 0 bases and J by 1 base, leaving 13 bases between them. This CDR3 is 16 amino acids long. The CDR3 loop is CASSVDDSWANTEAFF. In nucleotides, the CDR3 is TGTGCCAGCAGCGTAGACGACAGTTGGGCGAACACTGAAGCTTTCTTT.

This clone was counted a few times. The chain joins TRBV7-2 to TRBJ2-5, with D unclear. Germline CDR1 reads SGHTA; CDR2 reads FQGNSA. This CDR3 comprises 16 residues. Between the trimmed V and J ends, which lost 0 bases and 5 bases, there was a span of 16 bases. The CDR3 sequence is CASSLAVGYLWETQYF. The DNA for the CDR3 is TGTGCCAGCAGCTTAGCGGTGGGCTACCTCTGGGAGACCCAGTACTTC.

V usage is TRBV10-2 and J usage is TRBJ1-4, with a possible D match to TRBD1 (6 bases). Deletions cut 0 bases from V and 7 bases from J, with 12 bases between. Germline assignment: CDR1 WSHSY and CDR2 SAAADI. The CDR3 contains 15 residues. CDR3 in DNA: TGCGCCAGCAGTGAGTCGGGGGGGCGCCGTGAAAAACTGTTTTTT. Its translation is CASSESGGRREKLFF.

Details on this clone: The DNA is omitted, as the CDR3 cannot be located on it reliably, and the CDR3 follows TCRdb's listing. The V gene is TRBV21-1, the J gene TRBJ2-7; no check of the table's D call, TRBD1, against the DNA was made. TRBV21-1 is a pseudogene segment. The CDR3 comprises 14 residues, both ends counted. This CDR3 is CASSWGQGSYEQYF.

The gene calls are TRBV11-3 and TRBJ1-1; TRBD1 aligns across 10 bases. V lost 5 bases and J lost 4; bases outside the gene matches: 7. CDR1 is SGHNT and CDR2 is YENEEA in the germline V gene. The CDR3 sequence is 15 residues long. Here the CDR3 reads CASSDAGTGATEAFF. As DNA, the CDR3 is TGTGCCAGCAGCGATGCCGGGACAGGGGCCACTGAAGCTTTCTTT.